Sequencing of this T cell receptor beta chain was carried out in a study of cytomegalovirus exposure and HLA in healthy donors. With 60 Vbeta and 13 Jbeta primers, the PCR was carried out. Sequencing used immunoSEQ multiplex PCR; TCRdb keeps in-frame clones, though not all of them. The sample has some 100,000 clones; 75% to 85% are singletons. From germline, CDR1 is LNHDA and CDR2 SQIVND (reference sequence). Trimming took 1 base from V and 8 from J; bases not matched to a gene: 5. The CDR3 contains 15 residues. Notes on this clone: Its specificity is unknown.

Study-level results: Excluded: some indistinguishable V segments such as TRBV6-2 and TRBV6-3. In an earlier analysis, in 587 donors, most V segments appeared productive either ~90% or ~30% of the time.

Input material: PBMCs. This receptor was taken from a woman aged 45 to 65 in good health and CMV-seropositive. J is TRBJ2-2 and V is TRBV19, with 9 bases aligning to TRBD2. CDR3: CASSIVLAGKGELFF. The DNA of the CDR3 is TGTGCCAGTAGTATAGTTCTAGCGGGGAAAGGGGAGCTGTTTTTT.